The subject of this entry is one TCR beta chain. No antigen is known for it. TCR alpha and TCR beta cDNA libraries carrying sample barcodes and UMIs came from 5'RACE with constant-segment primers. TCRdb processed the 5' RACE reads anew with MiXCR; each CDR3 protein has one entry. The sample gives around 370,000 distinct CDR3 sequences, around 20% of which show up once; around 12% is in the top ten. This entry comes from a study of T-cell memory formation after mild COVID-19. Across the whole study: Clustering of TCRs was largely donor specific. Study-level results: SARS-CoV-2 specificity was not confirmed for second-wave clones peaking on day 37.

CDR1 is SEHNR, CDR2 FQNEAQ, per germline (reference sequence). The CDR3 contains 15 residues. V was trimmed by 0 bases and J by 2 bases, leaving 10 bases between them. Sequenced input: PBMCs or a T cell subset sorted from them (not recorded which). The receptor's source is an adult woman who had mild COVID-19 (a few samples of this study predate the infection). Cell type and time point are not known. The J gene is TRBJ1-1, the V gene TRBV7-9, with a weak D call TRBD1 (5 bases). The CDR3 sequence is CASSLAGGDNTEAFF. The CDR3 DNA reads as TGTGCCAGCAGCTTAGCCGGGGGTGACAACACTGAAGCTTTCTTT.